Sequencing of this T cell receptor beta chain was carried out in a study of blood T cell repertoires in COVID-19. TCRdb keeps only in-frame clones here, not all; method: immunoSEQ multiplex PCR. The data show roughly 67,000 clones, with roughly 92% seen just once and about 3.1% held by the top ten. The CDR3 is 14 amino acids. Trimming shortened V by 3 bases and J by 3 bases, and 9 bases separated the two germline ends. Germline V gene sequence: CDR1 SGHRS, CDR2 YFSETQ. This sequence was found in a man between 65 and 85 years old with active COVID-19. Sequencing was performed on peripheral blood. The chain links TRBV5-1 to TRBJ1-4; D is uncertain. CDR3 loop: CASSYQDSNEKLFF. For the CDR3, the DNA is TGCGCCAGCAGCTATCAGGATTCTAATGAAAAACTGTTTTTT.